These 9 T cell receptor beta chains originate from one sample sequenced in a study of CD8 T cells in ankylosing spondylitis. Regarding the study as a whole: The study identified a TCR beta motif of under 10 highly homologous variants that appeared characteristic of ankylosing spondylitis blood.

TCRdb reanalysed the 5' RACE reads using MiXCR and keeps one entry per CDR3 protein. Here the sample spans 200,000 to 250,000 distinct CDR3 sequences, approximately 16% being singletons. Their antigens are not known. The sample was blood, either unsorted or a sorted T cell fraction (not recorded which). These receptors were obtained from a male donor with ankylosing spondylitis.

Only a few counts were recorded for this clonotype. The chain carries TRBV11-2 and TRBJ2-3; D perhaps matches TRBD1 (6 bases). CDR1 and CDR2 from the germline V gene are SGHAT and FQNNGV. The CDR3 runs 14 residues. The V gene lost 5 bases and the J gene lost 2 bases, with 11 bases spanning the gap. The CDR3: CASSLGANTDTQYF. The CDR3 DNA sequence: TGTGCCAGCAGCCTGGGGGCTAACACAGATACGCAGTATTTT.

This clonotype was counted many times. The V gene is TRBV20-1, the J gene TRBJ2-1; no clear D. This CDR3 is built from 14 residues. The germline V gene encodes CDR1 DFQATT and CDR2 SNEGSKA (reference sequence). The V gene lost 3 bases and the J gene lost 4 bases, with 13 bases spanning the gap. CDR3 amino acids: CSASAESQYNEQFF. In DNA, the CDR3 is TGCAGTGCTAGTGCAGAATCCCAATACAATGAGCAGTTCTTC.

The chain couples TRBV5-6 to TRBJ1-1; a weak D match, TRBD1 (5 bases). V lost 5 bases, J lost 4 bases, and 15 bases lay in between. The CDR3 length is 14 residues. The germline V gene has CDR1 SGHDT and CDR2 YYEEEE. The CDR3 nucleotides read TGTGCCAGCAGATACGGGACGGAGATCACTGAAGCTTTCTTT. Residues: CASRYGTEITEAFF.

The chain has TRBV9 and TRBJ2-2; maybe TRBD2 (5 bases). Germline V lookup: CDR1 SGDLS, CDR2 YYNGEE. The length of the CDR3 is 16 residues. Trimming stripped 0 bases from V and 1 base from J, with 10 bases between. The DNA of the CDR3 is TGTGCCAGCAGCGTAGGTCTTGAGGGGAACACCGGGGAGCTGTTTTTT. Protein: CASSVGLEGNTGELFF. Looking up the rest from reference TRBV9 and TRBJ2-2 gives the full variable domain: DSGVTQTPKHLITATGQRVTLRCSPRSGDLSVYWYQQSLDQGLQFLIQYYNGEERAKGNILERFSAQQFPDLHSELNLSSLELGDSALYFCASSVGLEGNTGELFFGEGSRLTVL.

This clonotype was detected a few times. The gene calls are TRBV7-8 and TRBJ2-7, with D tentatively TRBD2 (5 bases). Trimming took 6 bases from V and 4 from J, leaving 16 bases between them. Germline lookup yields CDR1 SGHVS and CDR2 FQNEAQ. CDR3 length equals 14 residues. CDR3 nucleotides: TGTGCCAGCAGTCCGCAACTAGTGTTGTACGAGCAGTACTTC. This sequence encodes CASSPQLVLYEQYF.

This clonotype was observed a few times. The chain has TRBV21-1 and TRBJ1-5. TRBV21-1 is designated a pseudogene. This CDR3 has 15 residues. CDR3 sequence reads: CASSNDRNSNQPQHF. Here the CDR3 DNA reads TGTGCCAGCAGCAACGACCGTAATAGCAATCAGCCCCAGCATTTT.

This clonotype was seen ten or more times. V and J are TRBV12-3 or TRBV12-4 and TRBJ2-3, with 7 bases fitting TRBD2. V shed 3 bases and J 0 bases; nucleotides not matched to a gene: 3. The length of the CDR3 is 15 residues. The chain's CDR3 is CASSLSGESTDTQYF. CDR3 sequence (DNA): TGTGCCAGCAGTTTGAGCGGGGAGAGCACAGATACGCAGTATTTT.

With respect to this clonotype: A clone one base away is much larger, so this may be a read error. The gene calls are TRBV4-1 and TRBJ1-1; D not resolved. Germline CDR1 is MGHRA and CDR2 is YSYEKL. The CDR3 is 14 amino acids. CDR3 loop: CVSSQNWGNTEAFF. DNA of the CDR3: TGCGTCAGCAGCCAAAATTGGGGGAACACTGAAGCTTTCTTT.

This clonotype was observed at least ten times. This chain uses TRBV12-3 or TRBV12-4 with TRBJ2-5; no clear D. Trimming left V 3 bases short and J 2 bases short, with 16 bases between. There are 16 residues in the CDR3. The CDR3 coding sequence is TGTGCCAGCAGTTTTCTGCAAGGGAATGTTCAAGAGACCCAGTACTTC. This codes for CASSFLQGNVQETQYF.